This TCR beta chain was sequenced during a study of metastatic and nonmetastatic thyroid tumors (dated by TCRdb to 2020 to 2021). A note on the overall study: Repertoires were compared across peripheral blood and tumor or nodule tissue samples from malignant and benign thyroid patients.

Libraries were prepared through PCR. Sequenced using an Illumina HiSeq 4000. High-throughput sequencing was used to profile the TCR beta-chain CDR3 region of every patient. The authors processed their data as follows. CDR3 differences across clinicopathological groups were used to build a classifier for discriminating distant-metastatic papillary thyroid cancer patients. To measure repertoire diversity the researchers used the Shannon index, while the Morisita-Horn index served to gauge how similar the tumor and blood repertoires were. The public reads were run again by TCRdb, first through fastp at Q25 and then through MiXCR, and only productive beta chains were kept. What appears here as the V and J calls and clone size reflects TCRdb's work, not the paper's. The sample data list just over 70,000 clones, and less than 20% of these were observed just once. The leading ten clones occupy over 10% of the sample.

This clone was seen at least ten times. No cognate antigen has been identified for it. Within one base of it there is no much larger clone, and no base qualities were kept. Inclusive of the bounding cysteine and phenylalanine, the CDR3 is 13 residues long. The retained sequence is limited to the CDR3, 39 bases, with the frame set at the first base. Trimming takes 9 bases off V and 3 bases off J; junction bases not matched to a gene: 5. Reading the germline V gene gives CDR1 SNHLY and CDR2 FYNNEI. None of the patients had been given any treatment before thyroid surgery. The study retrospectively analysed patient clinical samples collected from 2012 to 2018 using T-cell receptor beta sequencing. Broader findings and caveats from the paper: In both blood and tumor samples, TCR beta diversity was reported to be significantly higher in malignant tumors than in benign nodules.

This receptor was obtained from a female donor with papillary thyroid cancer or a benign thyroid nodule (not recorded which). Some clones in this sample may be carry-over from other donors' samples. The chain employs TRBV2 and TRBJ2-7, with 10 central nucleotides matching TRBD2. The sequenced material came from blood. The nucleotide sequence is TGTGCCAGTCAAGCGGGAGGGATCTACGAGCAGTACTTC. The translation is CASQAGGIYEQYF.